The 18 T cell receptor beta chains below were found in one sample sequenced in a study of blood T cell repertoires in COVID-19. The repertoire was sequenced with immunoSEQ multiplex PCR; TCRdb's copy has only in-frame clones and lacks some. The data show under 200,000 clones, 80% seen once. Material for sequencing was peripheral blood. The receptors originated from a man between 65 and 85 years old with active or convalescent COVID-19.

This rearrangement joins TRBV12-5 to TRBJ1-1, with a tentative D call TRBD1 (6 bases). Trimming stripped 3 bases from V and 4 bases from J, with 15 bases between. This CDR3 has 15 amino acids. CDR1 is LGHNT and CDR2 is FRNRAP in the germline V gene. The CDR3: CASGFTTPGVTEAFF. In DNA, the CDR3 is TGTGCTAGTGGTTTTACTACCCCAGGGGTCACTGAAGCTTTCTTT.

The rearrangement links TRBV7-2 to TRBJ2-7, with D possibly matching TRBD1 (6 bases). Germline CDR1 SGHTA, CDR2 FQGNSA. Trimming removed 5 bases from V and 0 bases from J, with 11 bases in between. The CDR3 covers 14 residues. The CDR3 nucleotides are TGTGCCAGCAGCCGCGGACAGAACTCCTACGAGCAGTACTTC. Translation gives CASSRGQNSYEQYF.

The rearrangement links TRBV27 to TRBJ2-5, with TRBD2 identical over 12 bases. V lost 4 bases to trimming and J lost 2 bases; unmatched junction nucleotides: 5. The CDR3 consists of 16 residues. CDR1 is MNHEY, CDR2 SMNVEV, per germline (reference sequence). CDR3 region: CASSSGLAGRQETQYF. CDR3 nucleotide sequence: TGTGCCAGCAGTTCCGGACTAGCGGGGAGACAAGAGACCCAGTACTTC.

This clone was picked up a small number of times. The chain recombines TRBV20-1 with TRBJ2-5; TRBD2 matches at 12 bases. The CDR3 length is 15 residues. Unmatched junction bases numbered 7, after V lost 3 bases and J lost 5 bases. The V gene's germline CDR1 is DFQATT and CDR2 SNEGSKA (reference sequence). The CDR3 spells CSASPSGGAWETQYF. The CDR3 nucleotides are TGCAGTGCTAGTCCTAGCGGGGGGGCTTGGGAGACCCAGTACTTC.

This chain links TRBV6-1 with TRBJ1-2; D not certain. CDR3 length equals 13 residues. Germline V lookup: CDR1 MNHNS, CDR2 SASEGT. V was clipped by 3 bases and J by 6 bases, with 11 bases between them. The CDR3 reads CASSETLGHGYTF. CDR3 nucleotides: TGTGCCAGCAGTGAGACCCTTGGGCATGGCTACACCTTC.

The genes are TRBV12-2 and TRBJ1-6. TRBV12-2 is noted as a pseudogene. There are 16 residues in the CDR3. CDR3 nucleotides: TGTGCAAGTCACCCTCGAGGGAGGTCCTATAATTCACCCCTCCACTTT. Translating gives CASHPRGRSYNSPLHF.

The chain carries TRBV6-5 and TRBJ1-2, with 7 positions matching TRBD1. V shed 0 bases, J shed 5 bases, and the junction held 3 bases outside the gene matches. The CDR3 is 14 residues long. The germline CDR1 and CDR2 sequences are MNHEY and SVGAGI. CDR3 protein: CASSYSEGAYGYTF. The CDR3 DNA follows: TGTGCCAGCAGTTACTCGGAGGGGGCGTATGGCTACACCTTC.

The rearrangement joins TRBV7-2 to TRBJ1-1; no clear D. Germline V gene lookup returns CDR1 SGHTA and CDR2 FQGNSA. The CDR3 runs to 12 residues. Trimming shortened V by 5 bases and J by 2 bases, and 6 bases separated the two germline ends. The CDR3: CASSTPNTEAFF. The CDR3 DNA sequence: TGTGCCAGCAGCACTCCTAACACTGAAGCTTTCTTT.

The CDR3 DNA is TGTGCCAGCAGCTTAGTTCCACAGGGAGAAGGTGAAGCTTTCTTT. The encoded protein is CASSLVPQGEGEAFF. The V call is TRBV11-2, the J call TRBJ1-1; D might be TRBD1 (6 bases). CDR1 SGHAT and CDR2 FQNNGV come from the germline V gene. Trimming shortened V by 1 base and J by 7 bases, and 16 bases separated the two germline ends. This CDR3 comprises 15 residues.

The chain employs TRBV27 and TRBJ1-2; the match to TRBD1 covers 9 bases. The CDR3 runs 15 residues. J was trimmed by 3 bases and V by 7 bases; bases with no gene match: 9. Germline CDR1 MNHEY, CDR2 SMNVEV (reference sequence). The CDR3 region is CASIATGGPHYGYTF. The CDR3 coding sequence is TGTGCCAGCATTGCAACAGGGGGCCCTCACTATGGCTACACCTTC.

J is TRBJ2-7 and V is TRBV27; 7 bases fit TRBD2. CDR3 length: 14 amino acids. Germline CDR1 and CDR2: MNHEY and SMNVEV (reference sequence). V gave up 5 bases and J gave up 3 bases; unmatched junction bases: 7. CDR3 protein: CASSPGGRGYEQYF. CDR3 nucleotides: TGTGCCAGCAGTCCCGGCGGGAGAGGCTACGAGCAGTACTTC.

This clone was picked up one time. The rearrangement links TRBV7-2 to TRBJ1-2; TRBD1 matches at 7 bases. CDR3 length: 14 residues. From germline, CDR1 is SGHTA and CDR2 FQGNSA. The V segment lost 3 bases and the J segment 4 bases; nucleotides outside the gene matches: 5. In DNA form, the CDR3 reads TGTGCCAGCAGCTTGAGGGGGCGAGGCTATGGCTACACCTTC. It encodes CASSLRGRGYGYTF.

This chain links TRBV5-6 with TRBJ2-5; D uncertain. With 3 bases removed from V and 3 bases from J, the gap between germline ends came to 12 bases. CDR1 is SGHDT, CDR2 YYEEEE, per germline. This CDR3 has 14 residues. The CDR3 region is CASSSSSTEETQYF. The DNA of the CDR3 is TGTGCCAGCAGCTCTAGTAGCACGGAAGAGACCCAGTACTTC.

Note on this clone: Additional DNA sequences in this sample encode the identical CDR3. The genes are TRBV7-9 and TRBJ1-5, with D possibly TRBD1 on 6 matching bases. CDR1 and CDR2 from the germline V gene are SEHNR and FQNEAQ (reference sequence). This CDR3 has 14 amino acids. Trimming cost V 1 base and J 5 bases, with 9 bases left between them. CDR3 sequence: CASSLVGGDQPQHF. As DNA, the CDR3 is TGTGCCAGCAGCTTAGTAGGGGGGGATCAGCCCCAGCATTTT.

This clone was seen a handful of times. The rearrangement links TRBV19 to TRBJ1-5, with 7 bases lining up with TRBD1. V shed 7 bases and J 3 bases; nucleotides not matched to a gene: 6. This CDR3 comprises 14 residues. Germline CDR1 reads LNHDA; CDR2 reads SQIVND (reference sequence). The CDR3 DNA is TGTGCCAGTAACGACAGGGCCTACAATCAGCCCCAGCATTTT. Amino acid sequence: CASNDRAYNQPQHF.

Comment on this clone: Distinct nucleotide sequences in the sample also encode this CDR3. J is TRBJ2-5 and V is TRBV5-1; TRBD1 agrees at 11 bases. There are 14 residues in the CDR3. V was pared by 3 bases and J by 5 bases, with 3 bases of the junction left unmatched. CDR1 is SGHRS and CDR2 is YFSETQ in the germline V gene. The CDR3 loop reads CASSSGTGGETQYF. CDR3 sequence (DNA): TGCGCCAGCAGCTCCGGGACAGGGGGGGAGACCCAGTACTTC.

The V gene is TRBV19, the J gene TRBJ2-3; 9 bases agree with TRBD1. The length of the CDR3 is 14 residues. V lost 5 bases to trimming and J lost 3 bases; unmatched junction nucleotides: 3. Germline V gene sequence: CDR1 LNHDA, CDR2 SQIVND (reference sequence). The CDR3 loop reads CASSEGTGTDTQYF. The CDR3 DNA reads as TGTGCCAGTAGTGAGGGGACAGGGACAGATACGCAGTATTTT. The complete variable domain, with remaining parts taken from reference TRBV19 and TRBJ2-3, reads DGGITQSPKYLFRKEGQNVTLSCEQNLNHDAMYWYRQDPGQGLRLIYYSQIVNDFQKGDIAEGYSVSREKKESFPLTVTSAQKNPTAFYLCASSEGTGTDTQYFGPGTRLTVL.

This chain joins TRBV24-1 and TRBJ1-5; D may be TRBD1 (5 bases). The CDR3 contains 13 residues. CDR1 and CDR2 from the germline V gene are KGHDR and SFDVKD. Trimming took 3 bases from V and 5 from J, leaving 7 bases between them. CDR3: CATSDRGDQPQHF. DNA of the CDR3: TGTGCCACCAGTGATCGGGGGGATCAGCCCCAGCATTTT.